The entry below gives a single TCR beta chain sequence along with its context. This entry belongs to a study of identical twins. TCRdb re-derived calls from the 5' RACE reads in MiXCR, one entry per CDR3 protein. This repertoire shows 450,000 or so distinct CDR3 sequences, 24% found once; its top ten account for over 2.5%. This CDR3 spans 12 amino acids. CDR1 is SNHLY, CDR2 FYNNEI, per germline. V was trimmed by 6 bases and J by 7 bases, leaving 13 bases between them. These sequences were also reported in another study, on T cells expressing NK-cell markers.

The receptor comes from a woman in her late teens or twenties in good health. V usage is TRBV2 and J usage is TRBJ2-7; TRBD2 might be the D (5 bases). Sequencing was carried out using CD4+ T cells sorted from blood. This CDR3 reads CASRASRGEQYF. The CDR3 DNA sequence: TGTGCCAGCAGAGCCTCCCGAGGGGAGCAGTACTTC.